This T cell receptor beta chain was retrieved from a study of blood T cell repertoires in COVID-19. About the study: Sources were T cells, B-cell-depleted T cells, or PBMCs; the material itself was cDNA or gDNA.

Profiled with immunoSEQ multiplex PCR; TCRdb holds only in-frame clones, not every one. The sample records 100,000 to 150,000 clones, more than 70% being singletons. This clone has only a few counts. Other DNA sequences in this sample translate to the same CDR3. The CDR3 totals 15 residues. The ends lost 5 bases at V and 4 bases at J; junction bases unmatched: 5. Germline loops: CDR1 MNHEY, CDR2 SVGAGI. Sequencing input: peripheral blood. This clonotype was sampled from a woman aged 60-75 years with acute or convalescent COVID-19. This rearrangement joins TRBV6-5 to TRBJ2-1; 10 bases line up with TRBD2. The CDR3 loop is CASSPTSGPYNEQFF. The CDR3 DNA follows: TGTGCCAGCAGTCCGACTAGCGGGCCATACAATGAGCAGTTCTTC.